This is a list of T cell receptor beta chains from one sample in a study of T cell responses to AZD1222 COVID-19 vaccine. Produced via immunoSEQ multiplex PCR; TCRdb's table is partial and in-frame only. The sample gives approximately 140,000 clones, under 95% of which show up once; approximately 2% is in the top ten. Material: peripheral blood, obtained on day 0 of AZD1222 vaccination. The receptor set was obtained from an adult in good health. CDR3s leave out the opening cysteine and the closing phenylalanine or tryptophan.

CDR3aa,j_gene,v_gene
ASTKDLDTEAF,TRBJ1-1,TRBV6-5
ASSPTTTYEQY,TRBJ2-7,TRBV5-1
ASSSQGVLGEKLF,TRBJ1-4,TRBV7-9
ASSQDDRKNTEAF,TRBJ1-1,TRBV4-2
ASSPHSYGYT,TRBJ1-2,TRBV12-3/TRBV12-4
ASSPQLAGSFHEQY,TRBJ2-7,TRBV5-4
ASSPSDRGGPQETQY,TRBJ2-5,TRBV7-2
ASSLKIQANYGYT,TRBJ1-2,TRBV4-1
ASSASGGATDTQY,TRBJ2-3,TRBV6-4
ASSPQGFSGNTIY,TRBJ1-3,TRBV14
ASSLEVAANTGELF,TRBJ2-2,TRBV11-2
ASTLTGVTEAF,TRBJ1-1,TRBV6-5
SVASGGYQPQH,TRBJ1-5,TRBV29-1
ASSEVATFVGELF,TRBJ2-2,TRBV6-1
ATSTPRDRGLSSGNTIY,TRBJ1-3,TRBV15
ASSKDRAVETQY,TRBJ2-5,TRBV2
ASSSTGGGYT,TRBJ1-2,TRBV7-9
ASSLVGGHSPLH,TRBJ1-6,TRBV7-8
ASSEGAGGQDTQY,TRBJ2-3,TRBV6-1
ASSATGTSGDEQY,TRBJ2-7,TRBV9
ASTRGGGETQY,TRBJ2-5,TRBV12-3/TRBV12-4
ASSYSGTGPYEQY,TRBJ2-7,TRBV6-5
ASSVSDRAATNEKLF,TRBJ1-4,TRBV9
ASSVGGSSRSYT,TRBJ1-2,TRBV9
ASSLPGAGLANEQF,TRBJ2-1,TRBV5-6
ASSFYRGRPQPQH,TRBJ1-5,TRBV7-9
GTRKGASYEQY,TRBJ2-7,TRBV6-6
ASASQAGNTIY,TRBJ1-3,TRBV12-3/TRBV12-4
ASSQDDRGGELF,TRBJ2-2,TRBV4-1
ASSSTGDSGNTIY,TRBJ1-3,TRBV7-8
ASSYKTGGNGYT,TRBJ1-2,TRBV6-6
ASSKARDQYYEQY,TRBJ2-7,TRBV21-1
ASTMDGDNTEAF,TRBJ1-1,TRBV6-6
ASSIGRRSGGYNEQF,TRBJ2-1,TRBV19
ASSARLAGGNEQF,TRBJ2-1,TRBV2
ASSLIPSGGAYNEQF,TRBJ2-1,TRBV7-2
ASSPQGADTEAF,TRBJ1-1,TRBV2
ASSLTGNDNSPLH,TRBJ1-6,TRBV11-2
ATSRDPKYGYT,TRBJ1-2,TRBV15
ASSEYQGGYT,TRBJ1-2,TRBV25-1
ASSIRTSGYNEQF,TRBJ2-1,TRBV19
ASSPLRDYGGELF,TRBJ2-2,TRBV19
ALAAGEREGPSYNEQF,TRBJ2-1,TRBV6-4
ASRLLGQGENEQY,TRBJ2-7,TRBV19
ASSSRLVFQGPSTGELF,TRBJ2-2,TRBV5-1
ASSPTGDQEKLF,TRBJ1-4,TRBV18
ASSPNPMTGDNSPLH,TRBJ1-6,TRBV19
ASSLVAGVATDTQY,TRBJ2-3,TRBV7-6
ASSNHRGANTEAF,TRBJ1-1,TRBV27
ASSVTGSTEAF,TRBJ1-1,TRBV5-5
ASRQQGTSYNSPLH,TRBJ1-6,TRBV7-2
SARVIREAF,TRBJ1-1,TRBV20-1
ASSLTSYEQF,TRBJ2-1,TRBV12-3/TRBV12-4
ASSLVVGTDYNSPLH,TRBJ1-6,TRBV5-1
ASSQDLSNSPLH,TRBJ1-6,TRBV3-1/TRBV3-2
ASSSFPGWDEKLF,TRBJ1-4,TRBV5-5